The 27 T cell receptor beta chains presented below share a single source sample, sequenced in a study of blood T cell repertoires in COVID-19. Some clones are missing from TCRdb's copy, which holds only in-frame ones; the method was immunoSEQ multiplex PCR. The sample holds 20,000 to 25,000 clones, around 89% seen once. The sample taken for sequencing was peripheral blood. The source is a human donor with active COVID-19. The donor label of this sample is uncertain.

This clone was observed once. The CDR3: CASRNIHRAPYEQYF. The DNA of the CDR3 is TGTGCCAGCAGAAATATCCACAGGGCCCCCTACGAGCAGTACTTC. The chain carries TRBV6-5 and TRBJ2-7, with a possible D match to TRBD1 (6 bases). Trimming shortened V by 6 bases and J by 2 bases, and 17 bases separated the two germline ends. There are 15 residues in the CDR3. The germline gives CDR1 MNHEY, CDR2 SVGAGI.

V usage is TRBV5-3 and J usage is TRBJ1-1, with 8 nucleotides matching TRBD1. Being an ORF, TRBV5-3 has a function that is uncertain. The J segment lost 4 bases and the V segment lost 0 bases, leaving 8 bases of the junction unmatched. The CDR3 extends over 16 amino acids. The CDR3 DNA reads TGTGCCAGAAGCTTGGTACAGGGGGATAGGGGCACTGAAGCTTTCTTT. This encodes CARSLVQGDRGTEAFF.

The V and J genes are TRBV5-1 and TRBJ2-7, with TRBD1 identical over 7 bases. The CDR3 runs to 14 residues. The junction had 8 bases not matched to a gene; V was cut back by 4 bases and J by 4 bases. Germline V gives CDR1 SGHRS, CDR2 YFSETQ. The chain's CDR3 is CASSPRDSLYEQYF. CDR3 coding DNA: TGCGCCAGCAGCCCTCGGGACAGTCTGTACGAGCAGTACTTC.

The chain recombines TRBV9 with TRBJ2-6, with D possibly matching TRBD1 (7 bases). CDR3 length equals 18 residues. Germline assignment: CDR1 SGDLS and CDR2 YYNGEE. V was cut by 4 bases and J by 0 bases, with 17 bases left in between. The CDR3 region has the DNA TGTGCCAGCAGCCCCCGCGGAGGGGGCACCTCTGGGGCCAACGTCCTGACTTTC. Its protein is CASSPRGGGTSGANVLTF.

The gene calls are TRBV2 and TRBJ2-1, with 8 bases fitting TRBD1. The CDR3 extends over 15 amino acids. Germline V gene data show CDR1 as SNHLY and CDR2 as FYNNEI. With V trimmed by 6 bases and J by 0 bases, 4 bases remained unmatched. The CDR3 sequence is CASRATGGSYNEQFF. The CDR3 DNA reads as TGTGCCAGCAGGGCTACAGGGGGCTCCTACAATGAGCAGTTCTTC. Using reference TRBV2 and TRBJ2-1 for the parts outside the CDR3, the full variable domain is EPEVTQTPSHQVTQMGQEVILRCVPISNHLYFYWYRQILGQKVEFLVSFYNNEISEKSEIFDDQFSVERPDGSNFTLKIRSTKLEDSAMYFCASRATGGSYNEQFFGPGTRLTVL.

This clone was found once. This chain joins TRBV7-3 and TRBJ2-1, with 8 bases that match TRBD2. CDR3 length: 15 residues. V lost 5 bases to trimming and J lost 7 bases; unmatched junction nucleotides: 10. Germline values: CDR1 SGHTA, CDR2 FQGTGA. CDR3 nucleotide sequence: TGTGCCAGCAGCCTCGGGTCCAGCGGGAGAAATGAGCAGTTCTTC. It is translated as CASSLGSSGRNEQFF. Variable domain in full (rest from reference TRBV7-3 and TRBJ2-1): GAGVSQTPSNKVTEKGKYVELRCDPISGHTALYWYRQSLGQGPEFLIYFQGTGAADDSGLPNDRFFAVRPEGSVSTLKIQRTERGDSAVYLCASSLGSSGRNEQFFGPGTRLTVL.

This clone came up once. The chain links TRBV6-5 to TRBJ2-7, with 13 positions matching TRBD2. The trim removed 5 bases at V and 6 bases at J, leaving 7 bases unmatched. CDR3 length: 15 residues. CDR1 is MNHEY and CDR2 is SVGAGI in the germline V gene. CDR3 region: CASSPSTSGRVEQYF. The CDR3 DNA follows: TGTGCCAGCAGTCCCTCAACTAGCGGGAGGGTCGAGCAGTACTTC.

The rearrangement uses TRBV18 and TRBJ2-2; D is unresolved. The CDR3 covers 13 residues. Germline lookup yields CDR1 KGHSH and CDR2 LQKENI. Trimming cost V 3 bases and J 4 bases, with 6 bases left between them. CDR3 loop: CASSPQFTGELFF. For the CDR3, the DNA is TGTGCCAGCTCACCTCAATTCACCGGGGAGCTGTTTTTT.

The CDR3, as DNA: TGTGCCAGCAGCTTGTGGGTTCAGGGCGAGCAGTACTTC. Its translation is CASSLWVQGEQYF. This chain links TRBV7-2 with TRBJ2-7, with D tentatively TRBD1 (5 bases). V shed 3 bases and J shed 6 bases, with 12 bases lying between them. The CDR3 loop spans 13 amino acids. Germline V gives CDR1 SGHTA, CDR2 FQGNSA.

This chain connects TRBV6-6 to TRBJ2-7; perhaps TRBD2 as D (6 bases). CDR1 and CDR2 (germline): MNHNY, SVGAGI (reference sequence). The ends were cut back, 4 bases at V and 3 bases at J, with 13 bases in the middle. The CDR3 runs 14 residues. CDR3 sequence reads: CASSFTGVNYEQYF. The CDR3, as DNA: TGTGCCAGCAGTTTTACGGGAGTCAACTACGAGCAGTACTTC.

This chain uses TRBV14 with TRBJ1-1; the D gene is possibly TRBD1 (6 bases). The CDR3 sequence is 13 residues long. The germline CDR1 and CDR2 sequences are SGHDN and FVKESK. The V end lost 4 bases, the J end lost 1 base, and 7 bases lay between the germline ends. The CDR3 bases are TGTGCCAGCAGCCGACAGGAGAACACTGAAGCTTTCTTT. Its protein product is CASSRQENTEAFF.

The CDR3 region is CASRFTVLAGGNEQFF. CDR3 sequence (DNA): TGTGCCAGCAGGTTTACGGTACTAGCGGGGGGCAATGAGCAGTTCTTC. The chain combines TRBV28 with TRBJ2-1, with TRBD2 identical over 12 bases. Unmatched junction bases numbered 9, after V lost 6 bases and J lost 6 bases. The CDR3 extends over 16 amino acids. CDR1 and CDR2 from the germline V gene are MDHEN and SYDVKM.

This chain connects TRBV5-4 to TRBJ2-5; D perhaps matches TRBD1 (6 bases). The V end lost 4 bases, the J end lost 5 bases, and 18 bases lay between the germline ends. The CDR3 has 15 residues. CDR1 is SGHNT, CDR2 YYREEE, per germline (reference sequence). The CDR3 region is CASSGSGQPDETQYF. DNA of the CDR3: TGTGCCAGCAGCGGCTCGGGACAACCGGACGAGACCCAGTACTTC. Using reference TRBV5-4 and TRBJ2-5 for the parts outside the CDR3, the full variable domain is ETGVTQSPTHLIKTRGQQVTLRCSSQSGHNTVSWYQQALGQGPQFIFQYYREEENGRGNFPPRFSGLQFPNYSSELNVNALELDDSALYLCASSGSGQPDETQYFGPGTRLLVL.

This chain joins TRBV11-2 and TRBJ2-3, with TRBD2 matching over 8 bases. From germline, CDR1 is SGHAT and CDR2 FQNNGV. This CDR3 comprises 16 residues. J gave up 2 bases and V 2 bases, and 6 bases lay outside the gene matches. CDR3 sequence reads: CASSLTVGRATDTQYF. In DNA, the CDR3 is TGTGCCAGCAGCTTAACGGTCGGGAGGGCCACAGATACGCAGTATTTT.

V is TRBV5-4 and J is TRBJ2-2; D is possibly TRBD1 (5 bases). The CDR3 totals 14 residues. Germline CDR1 SGHNT, CDR2 YYREEE (reference sequence). Trimming left V 1 base short and J 2 bases short, with 6 bases between. CDR3 sequence: CASSLQGNTGELFF. The CDR3 DNA reads as TGTGCCAGCAGCTTGCAGGGAAACACCGGGGAGCTGTTTTTT.

This clone was counted once. CDR3: CASRSSRGGASDTQYF. DNA of the CDR3: TGTGCCAGCAGATCCTCTCGCGGGGGGGCTTCAGATACGCAGTATTTT. The rearrangement links TRBV2 to TRBJ2-3, with 9 nucleotides matching TRBD2. The CDR3 length is 16 residues. Germline CDR1 and CDR2: SNHLY and FYNNEI. J was trimmed by 4 bases and V by 6 bases; bases with no gene match: 11.

This clone showed up just a few times. The chain employs TRBV30 and TRBJ2-5; 12 bases match TRBD2. CDR1 GTSNPN and CDR2 SVGIG come from the germline V gene (reference sequence). J lost 1 base, V lost 5 bases, and 8 bases had no gene match. The CDR3 spans 16 residues. DNA for the CDR3: TGTGCCTGGGATGACCCGGGACTAGCGGGCCAAGAGACCCAGTACTTC. This gives the protein CAWDDPGLAGQETQYF.

V usage is TRBV18 and J usage is TRBJ1-2, with 9 bases lining up with TRBD1. The CDR3 has 14 residues. The germline gives CDR1 KGHSH, CDR2 LQKENI. V trimming: 3 bases; J trimming: 7 bases; junction bases outside the gene matches: 6. The CDR3 reads CASSPDRGRGGYTF. For the CDR3, the DNA is TGTGCCAGCTCACCGGACAGGGGCAGGGGTGGCTACACCTTC.

The CDR3 region is CASSLGRQGRMHF. CDR3 coding DNA: TGTGCCAGCAGCTTGGGGAGACAGGGGAGGATGCATTTT. The chain is built from TRBV5-6 and TRBJ1-5, with 8 bases fitting TRBD1. Per the germline V gene, CDR1 is SGHDT and CDR2 is YYEEEE. Trimming removed 0 bases from V and 15 bases from J; junction bases left unmatched: 8. The CDR3 is 13 amino acids.

The chain employs TRBV4-2 and TRBJ1-2; 8 bases align to TRBD1. Trimming took 4 bases from V and 1 from J; bases not matched to a gene: 5. The CDR3 runs 15 residues. CDR1 and CDR2 from the germline V gene are LGHNA and YNFKEQ. The CDR3 nucleotides are TGTGCCAGCAGCCTCGGACAGGGTGGTAACTATGGCTACACCTTC. Encoded protein: CASSLGQGGNYGYTF.

The rearrangement joins TRBV6-2 or TRBV6-3 to TRBJ2-2, with 12 bases that match TRBD2. This CDR3 contains 18 residues. Unmatched junction bases numbered 4, after V lost 2 bases and J lost 0 bases. Germline V gene sequence: CDR1 MNHEY, CDR2 SVGEGT. The CDR3 reads CASSYPTSGGPNTGELFF. DNA for the CDR3: TGTGCCAGCAGTTACCCGACTAGCGGGGGACCGAACACCGGGGAGCTGTTTTTT.

The V and J genes are TRBV7-3 and TRBJ2-5; TRBD2 is a possible D gene (6 bases). V was trimmed by 5 bases and J by 3 bases, leaving 10 bases between them. Germline V CDR1 and CDR2: SGHTA, FQGTGA. This CDR3 spans 13 amino acids. CDR3 DNA sequence: TGTGCCAGCAGCAATCAGCGGGAAGAGACCCAGTACTTC. This translates into CASSNQREETQYF.

V and J are TRBV12-3 or TRBV12-4 and TRBJ1-2, with TRBD1 matching 7 bases. V lost 6 bases and J lost 6; bases outside the gene matches: 7. The CDR3 totals 13 residues. The CDR3 sequence is CASSTDREDGYTF. DNA for the CDR3: TGTGCCAGCAGCACCGACAGGGAAGATGGCTACACCTTC.

The CDR3 loop reads CASSPVGAATGELFF. In DNA form, the CDR3 reads TGTGCCAGCAGTCCCGTGGGAGCGGCCACCGGGGAGCTGTTTTTT. V and J are TRBV7-8 and TRBJ2-2; D is perhaps TRBD2 (5 bases). Trimming cost V 6 bases and J 4 bases, with 15 bases left between them. The germline CDR1 and CDR2 sequences are SGHVS and FQNEAQ. This CDR3 region has 15 residues.

The V call is TRBV4-3, the J call TRBJ2-5, with 9 bases aligning to TRBD2. This CDR3 contains 17 residues. Germline V gene lookup returns CDR1 LGHNA and CDR2 YSLEER. With 1 base clipped from V and 5 bases from J, the junction kept 11 bases outside the gene matches. CDR3 sequence reads: CASSQVFAGGIGETQYF. The CDR3 DNA follows: TGCGCCAGCAGCCAAGTTTTCGCGGGAGGGATAGGGGAGACCCAGTACTTC.

V and J are TRBV7-2 and TRBJ2-2, with TRBD1 identical over 7 bases. J was trimmed by 4 bases and V by 5 bases; bases with no gene match: 4. CDR3 size: 14 residues. Germline V gene sequence: CDR1 SGHTA, CDR2 FQGNSA. CDR3 in DNA: TGTGCCAGCAGCCCTACAGGGGTCACCGGGGAGCTGTTTTTT. This encodes CASSPTGVTGELFF.

The chain has TRBV6-5 and TRBJ1-2, with 9 bases matching TRBD1. Germline CDR1 and CDR2: MNHEY and SVGAGI. The junction had 4 bases not matched to a gene; V was cut back by 6 bases and J by 2 bases. This CDR3 contains 14 residues. The CDR3 DNA is TGTGCCAGCAGGCAACAGGGGGCGAACTATGGCTACACCTTC. Amino acid sequence: CASRQQGANYGYTF.